Below, 2 T cell receptor beta chains from the same sample are listed, as sequenced in a study of blood T cells in healthy people across ages. Sample-barcoded 5' priming and a J-beta primer mix drove a second PCR of about 6 to 11 cycles. TCRdb reprocessed the 5' RACE reads via MiXCR and lists one record per CDR3 protein. This table holds roughly 2 million distinct CDR3 sequences, around 50% found once. Sequencing used blood. All receptors come from a woman between 40 and 55 years old in good health.

For this clonotype: A junction end diverges from the germline sequence, so it may reflect a read error. The chain joins TRBV5-5 to TRBJ2-5; D remains ambiguous. This CDR3 contains 14 residues. Germline V lookup: CDR1 SGHKS, CDR2 YYEKEE (reference sequence). The DNA of the CDR3 is TGTGCCAGCAGCTCGCTAATCGACCAGGAGACCCAGTACTTC. This encodes CASSSLIDQETQYF.

The chain links TRBV9 to TRBJ2-5; D gene unclear. Germline loops: CDR1 SGDLS, CDR2 YYNGEE. The CDR3 length is 16 residues. V was trimmed by 1 base and J by 2 bases, leaving 15 bases between them. CDR3 sequence reads: CASSVQAGPQQETQYF. CDR3 DNA sequence: TGTGCCAGCAGCGTACAGGCAGGACCGCAGCAAGAGACCCAGTACTTC.